These T cell receptor beta chains were read from a single sample in a study of T cell responses to AZD1222 COVID-19 vaccine. The data were produced by immunoSEQ multiplex PCR, yet TCRdb's version contains in-frame clones alone and is incomplete. The sample has 75,000 to 100,000 clones, roughly 90% seen once; the top ten hold roughly 24%. Sequencing was performed on peripheral blood, taken on day 0 of AZD1222 vaccination. These receptors all come from an adult in good health. The CDR3 runs from the conserved cysteine through the conserved F or W. The D gene is left open where the match is weak. Size is omitted from some rows. Given values are once, few, many or a class for expanded clones.

d_gene	abundance	j_gene	v_gene	CDR3nt	CDR3aa
NA	once	TRBJ2-6	TRBV4-2	TGTGCCAGCAGCCAAAGCGACCTAGGCTCTGGGGCCAACGTCCTGACTTTC	CASSQSDLGSGANVLTF
NA	NA	TRBJ1-1	TRBV30	TGTGCCTCGAGGGACAAAGGGGGGACTGAAGCTTTCTTT	CASRDKGGTEAFF
NA	NA	TRBJ2-6	TRBV11-2	TGTGCCAGCAGCTCCCAACGAACCTCTGGGGCCAACGTCCTGACTTTC	CASSSQRTSGANVLTF
NA	NA	TRBJ2-1	TRBV28	TGTGCCGCAGAGGGTAGGACCTACAATGAGCAGTTCTTC	CAAEGRTYNEQFF
TRBD1	once	TRBJ1-5	TRBV6-5	TGTGCCAGCAGTACAAACAGGGGGAATCAGCCCCAGCATTTT	CASSTNRGNQPQHF
NA	NA	TRBJ1-6	TRBV19	TGTGCCAGTAGTACACAGGGCAATAATTCACCCCTCCACTTT	CASSTQGNNSPLHF
TRBD2	NA	TRBJ2-5	TRBV6-2/TRBV6-3	TGTGCCAGCAGGCCTCTAGCGGGAGGGCCTGAGACCCAGTACTTC	CASRPLAGGPETQYF
TRBD2	NA	TRBJ2-7	TRBV27	TGTGCCAGCATGGGGCTAGCGGGATCCGAGCAGTACTTC	CASMGLAGSEQYF
NA	NA	TRBJ2-1	TRBV24-1	TGTGCCACCGGTGGGGTCGGGAATGAGCAGTTCTTC	CATGGVGNEQFF
NA	NA	TRBJ1-5	TRBV19	TGTGCCAGCGTGGGAGGGGTCAATCAGCCCCAGCATTTT	CASVGGVNQPQHF
NA	NA	TRBJ2-1	TRBV9	TGTGCCAGCAGCGTAGCAGGACATGAGCAGTTCTTC	CASSVAGHEQFF
NA	few	TRBJ2-1	TRBV11-3	TGTGCCAGCAGCTTGGCCTTTGGGGGCAACAATGAGCAGTTCTTC	CASSLAFGGNNEQFF
TRBD1	NA	TRBJ2-7	TRBV6-5	TGTGCCAGCATCCGGACAGGGGACTACGAGCAGTACTTC	CASIRTGDYEQYF
TRBD1	once	TRBJ2-1	TRBV5-6	TGTGCCAGCAGCTTGAGGGGACAGGGAAGATACAATGAGCAGTTCTTC	CASSLRGQGRYNEQFF
NA	few	TRBJ1-3	TRBV7-9	TGTGCCACCCCGCGGGGGGACACCATATATTTT	CATPRGDTIYF
TRBD1	NA	TRBJ2-3	TRBV5-1	TGCGCCAGCAGCCCGGTAGCACAGGGGGAAGGTACGCAGTATTTT	CASSPVAQGEGTQYF
NA	NA	TRBJ1-3	TRBV11-2	TGTGCCAGCAGCCCCGTAGGGAGGGGATCTGGAAACACCATATATTTT	CASSPVGRGSGNTIYF
TRBD2	NA	TRBJ2-1	TRBV9	TGTGCCAGCAGCGTAGAGTCCGGGACTAGCGCGAACAATGAGCAGTTCTTC	CASSVESGTSANNEQFF
NA	NA	TRBJ2-7	TRBV4-2	TGTGCCAGCAGCCAAGAGGGCTACGAGCAGTACTTC	CASSQEGYEQYF
NA	NA	TRBJ2-7	TRBV4-2	TGTGCCAGCAGCCAAGATAGGGCAGCTCCGGGATCAAGCTACGAGCAGTACTTC	CASSQDRAAPGSSYEQYF
TRBD1	NA	TRBJ2-7	TRBV9	TGTGCCAGCAGCGTAGCGGGACAGGGGGCCCACGAGCAGTACTTC	CASSVAGQGAHEQYF
NA	few	TRBJ2-7	TRBV6-5	TGTGCTAGCCACGGGAAAGGCTACGAGCAGTACTTC	CASHGKGYEQYF
NA	NA	TRBJ2-7	TRBV29-1	TGCAGCGTCGACCCCTGGGGTAGCGGTGGGGAGCAGTACTTC	CSVDPWGSGGEQYF
NA	NA	TRBJ1-5	TRBV7-9	TGTGCCAGCAGCTTAGATGGGGGCGCCGGGGTGAGTCAGCCCCAGCATTTT	CASSLDGGAGVSQPQHF
NA	NA	TRBJ1-4	TRBV11-1	TGTGCCAGCAGCTCCGGGAGTGAGAGCGAAAAACTGTTTTTT	CASSSGSESEKLFF
NA	NA	TRBJ2-3	TRBV10-2	TGCGCCACCTCCTCGGGGGGCGCTTCTGCCTATACGCAGTATTTT	CATSSGGASAYTQYF
NA	once	TRBJ2-3	TRBV6-5	TGTGCCAGCCTTTTTGTGGAGCCTAGCACAGATACGCAGTATTTT	CASLFVEPSTDTQYF
TRBD1	NA	TRBJ1-1	TRBV4-3	TGCGCCAGCAGCCAAGAGTGGCAGGGGGCTTCTTATACTGAAGCTTTCTTT	CASSQEWQGASYTEAFF
NA	NA	TRBJ2-3	TRBV21-1	TGTGCCAGCAGCAAAAACGACAGAGCTAGCACAGATACGCAGTATTTT	CASSKNDRASTDTQYF
TRBD1	NA	TRBJ2-2	TRBV29-1	TGCAGCGCGGGACAGAAAACCGGGGAGCTGTTTTTT	CSAGQKTGELFF
NA	NA	TRBJ2-7	TRBV7-2	TGTGCCAGCAGCTTCCTAGGGTCGTCCGAGCAGTACTTC	CASSFLGSSEQYF
NA	NA	TRBJ2-7	TRBV7-8	TGTGCCAGCAGCCCACACAGGGTTAGCTCCTACGAGCAGTACTTC	CASSPHRVSSYEQYF
TRBD1	NA	TRBJ2-3	TRBV7-2	TGTGCCAGCAGCTTAAGAACAGGGGGCTTAGATACGCAGTATTTT	CASSLRTGGLDTQYF
TRBD2	once	TRBJ2-3	TRBV28	TGTGCCACTCGAGCGGGAGATGGCACAGATACGCAGTATTTT	CATRAGDGTDTQYF
NA	NA	TRBJ1-5	TRBV21-1	TGTGCCAGCAGCAAATCAACATGGGATGGAGGCAATCAGCCCCAGCATTTT	CASSKSTWDGGNQPQHF
NA	NA	TRBJ2-4	TRBV18	TGTGCCAGCTCACCGGGAGGGGGAGACATTCAGTACTTC	CASSPGGGDIQYF
TRBD2	NA	TRBJ2-7	TRBV12-3/TRBV12-4	TGTGCCAGCAGTTTACAGCGGGGCTACGAGCAGTACTTC	CASSLQRGYEQYF